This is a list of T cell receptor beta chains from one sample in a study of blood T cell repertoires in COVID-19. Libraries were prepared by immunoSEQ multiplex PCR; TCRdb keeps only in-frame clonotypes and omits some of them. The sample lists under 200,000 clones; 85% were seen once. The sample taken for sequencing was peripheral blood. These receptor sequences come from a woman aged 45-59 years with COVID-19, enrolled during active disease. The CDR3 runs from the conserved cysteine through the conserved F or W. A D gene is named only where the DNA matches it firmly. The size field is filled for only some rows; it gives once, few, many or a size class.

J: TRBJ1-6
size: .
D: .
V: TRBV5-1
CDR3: CASSLGDTGSPLHF
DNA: TGCGCCAGCAGCTTGGGGGACACGGGATCACCCCTCCACTTT

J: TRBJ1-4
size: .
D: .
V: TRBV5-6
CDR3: CASSLVAAGGGLFF
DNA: TGTGCCAGCAGCTTGGTGGCAGCCGGCGGAGGGCTGTTTTTT

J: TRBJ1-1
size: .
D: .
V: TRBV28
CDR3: CASSRGNTEAFF
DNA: TGTGCCAGCAGTAGAGGGAACACTGAAGCTTTCTTT

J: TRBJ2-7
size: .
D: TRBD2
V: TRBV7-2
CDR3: CASSLLPAGGREQYF
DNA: TGTGCCAGCAGCTTACTTCCAGCGGGGGGCCGCGAGCAGTACTTC

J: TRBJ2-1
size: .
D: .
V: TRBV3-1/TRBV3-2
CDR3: CASSQVLGSYNEQFF
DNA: TGTGCCAGCAGCCAAGTCCTCGGGTCCTACAATGAGCAGTTCTTC

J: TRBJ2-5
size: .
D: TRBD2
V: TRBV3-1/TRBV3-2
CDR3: CASSQGTSGGPQETQYF
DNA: TGTGCCAGCAGCCAGGGGACTAGCGGGGGGCCCCAAGAGACCCAGTACTTC

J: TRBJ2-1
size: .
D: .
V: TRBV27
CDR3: CASSPITGSNEQFF
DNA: TGTGCCAGCAGCCCAATTACAGGGAGCAATGAGCAGTTCTTC

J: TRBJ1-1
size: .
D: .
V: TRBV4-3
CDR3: CASSQGVGRTEAFF
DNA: TGCGCCAGCAGCCAAGGTGTAGGGAGGACTGAAGCTTTCTTT

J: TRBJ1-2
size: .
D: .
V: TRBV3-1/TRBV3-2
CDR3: CASSQVAGQDYGYTF
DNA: TGTGCCAGCAGCCAAGTGGCAGGTCAAGACTATGGCTACACCTTC

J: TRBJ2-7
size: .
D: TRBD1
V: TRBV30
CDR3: CAWRKGLGQGVYEQYF
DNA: TGTGCCTGGAGGAAGGGGCTGGGGCAGGGGGTTTACGAGCAGTACTTC

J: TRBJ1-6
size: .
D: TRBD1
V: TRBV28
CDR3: CATSGTEISSYNSPLHF
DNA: TGTGCCACCTCCGGGACAGAGATAAGCTCCTATAATTCACCCCTCCACTTT

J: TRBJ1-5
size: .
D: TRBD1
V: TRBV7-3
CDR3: CASSVRDRKNQPQHF
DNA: TGTGCCAGCAGCGTCCGGGACAGGAAGAATCAGCCCCAGCATTTT

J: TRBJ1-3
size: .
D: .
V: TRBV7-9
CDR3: CASSRAASGNTIYF
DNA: TGTGCCAGCAGCCGAGCAGCGTCTGGAAACACCATATATTTT

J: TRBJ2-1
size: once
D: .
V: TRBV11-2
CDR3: CASSPGTASAHNEQFF
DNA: TGTGCCAGCAGCCCGGGGACTGCGAGCGCCCACAATGAGCAGTTCTTC